Listed below are T cell receptor beta chains from one sample, sequenced in a study of beta chain features in type 1 diabetes. TCRdb keeps only in-frame clones here, not all; method: immunoSEQ multiplex PCR. The data contain hundreds of thousands of clones, around an eighth of them singletons. Sequencing was performed on naive CD4+ T cells from blood. The source is a man aged 18 to 29 with type 1 diabetes. The CDR3 runs from the conserved cysteine through the conserved F or W. A D gene is named only where the DNA matches it firmly. Rows give clone size only sometimes, using once, few, many, or a class for an expanded clone.

V,J,D,size,DNA,CDR3
TRBV4-3,TRBJ1-4,TRBD1,.,TGCGCCAGCAGCCAAGGAGAGGGAGGGGGCCCCCCTCGCGAAAAACTGTTTTTT,CASSQGEGGGPPREKLFF
TRBV7-2,TRBJ1-1,.,.,TGTGCCAGCATCCCTCAGGGCGGGACCCCGATGAACACTGAAGCTTTCTTT,CASIPQGGTPMNTEAFF
TRBV30,TRBJ1-6,.,.,TGTGCCTGGAGTGTTATCTCGGGTGTGAATTCACCCCTCCACTTT,CAWSVISGVNSPLHF
TRBV29-1,TRBJ1-1,TRBD1,few,TGCAGCGTTGTTAGTGGGACAGGGGGCCGGGGAGCTTTCTTT,CSVVSGTGGRGAFF
TRBV6-6,TRBJ2-7,.,.,TGTGCCAGCAGTTACTCCGGGACGGAGTACGAGCAGTACTTC,CASSYSGTEYEQYF
TRBV6-5,TRBJ1-5,.,.,TGTGCCAGCAGTCGGGGTTTGGGAGGTTGGCATTTT,CASSRGLGGWHF
TRBV4-1,TRBJ1-6,TRBD1,.,TGCGCCAGCAGCCAAGATACGTGGGACAGGGTTGGTACCCTCCACTTT,CASSQDTWDRVGTLHF
TRBV14,TRBJ2-1,TRBD2,few,TGTGCCAGCAGCCCAGGACTAGCGTGGGACAATGAGCAGTTCTTC,CASSPGLAWDNEQFF
TRBV11-1,TRBJ2-2,TRBD1,few,TGTGCCAGCAGCTTGGGAGACAGGGCCGGGGAGCTGTTTTTT,CASSLGDRAGELFF
TRBV6-1,TRBJ2-7,.,few,TGTGCCAGCAGGAAAGCCCAGGGGGGCTCCTACGAGCAGTACTTC,CASRKAQGGSYEQYF
TRBV18,TRBJ1-6,.,few,TGTGCCAGCTCACCTACTGACAGTAATTCACCCCTCCACTTT,CASSPTDSNSPLHF
TRBV9,TRBJ2-7,.,few,TGTGCCAGCAGCGTAGGACAGAGCCTCTACGAGCAGTACTTC,CASSVGQSLYEQYF
TRBV28,TRBJ1-6,.,.,TGTGCCAGCAGCGTCAGGGAGGTGGGGAGTCACTTT,CASSVREVGSHF
TRBV5-1,TRBJ2-7,.,.,TGCGCCAGCAGCTTGCAGGACCCGGACTACGAGCAGTACTTC,CASSLQDPDYEQYF
TRBV10-2,TRBJ2-7,.,.,TGCGCCAGCAGTGAATACCCTCAGGGCTCCTACGAGCAGTACTTC,CASSEYPQGSYEQYF
TRBV5-4,TRBJ2-5,TRBD2,.,TGTGCCAGCAGCTTTAGGGGAGGGCCAGAGACCCAGTACTTC,CASSFRGGPETQYF
TRBV15,TRBJ2-6,.,.,TGTGCCACCAGGATCTCTGGGGCCAACGTCCTGACTTTC,CATRISGANVLTF
TRBV9,TRBJ2-2,.,few,TGTGCCAGCAGCGATACTAGTAACACCGGGGAGCTGTTTTTT,CASSDTSNTGELFF
TRBV25-1,TRBJ2-7,TRBD2,.,TGTGCCAGCAGCGGACGGGCGGGAGAGTACGAGCAGTACTTC,CASSGRAGEYEQYF